This TCR beta chain was captured in a study of blood T cell repertoires in COVID-19. Looking at the study overall: Sites across the United States, Italy and Spain contributed samples from acute and convalescent COVID-19. In each case, the material was cDNA or gDNA derived from T cells, B-cell-depleted T cells, or PBMCs.

This CDR3 comprises 17 residues. The V gene's germline CDR1 is GTSNPN and CDR2 SVGIG (reference sequence). Between the trimmed V and J ends, which lost 8 bases and 0 bases, there was a span of 24 bases. Per the authors' pipeline: Amplification of reference gene primers provided the estimated nucleated cell counts. Here immunoSEQ multiplex PCR was the method, and the copy in TCRdb shows in-frame clones only, minus some. V, J and clone size derive from that table, while D and trimming were established from the DNA sequence. This sample has about 140,000 clones, with about 90% found just once. The rearrangement joins TRBV30 to TRBJ2-3, with D possibly TRBD2 on 5 matching bases. The sample was peripheral blood. The TCR sequence derives from a woman aged 55-75 years with acute or convalescent COVID-19. This CDR3 is CAQVGVLWETSTDTQYF. DNA for the CDR3: TGTGCCCAGGTCGGTGTATTATGGGAGACTAGCACAGATACGCAGTATTTT.